This is a list of T cell receptor beta chains from one sample in a study of T-cell reconstitution after alpha-beta-depleted transplantation in children. TCRdb processed the PCR reads anew with MiXCR; each CDR3 protein has one entry. The data show about 190,000 distinct CDR3 sequences, 11% seen once. This sample comprised PBMCs, obtained before TCRalphabeta/CD19-depleted stem cell transplant. The receptors were sampled from a boy aged 2 to 10 with acute myeloid leukemia, due to receive a stem cell transplant. Each CDR3 is given with its conserved first and last residue. The D gene is left open where the match is weak. Clone size is shown for a subset of rows, as once, few, many or a class of expanded clone.

>TRBV20-1|14|many|TRBD1|TRBJ1-3
TGCAGTGCTAGTCTTTGGGACAGTGGAAACACCATATATTTT
CSASLWDSGNTIYF
>TRBV11-1|19|many|-|TRBJ2-3
TGTGCCAGCTCTAGATGGCCTCCAGGGAGGCTAGGCCCCACAGATACGCAGTATTTT
CASSRWPPGRLGPTDTQYF
>TRBV20-1|12|few|-|TRBJ1-4
TGCAGTGCTTCCCCCCGGAATGAAAAACTGTTTTTT
CSASPRNEKLFF
>TRBV6-5|15|many|TRBD1|TRBJ2-4
TGTGCCAGCAGTATACGACAGGGTGGCGAAAACATTCAGTACTTC
CASSIRQGGENIQYF
>TRBV5-1|11|many|-|TRBJ2-1
TGCGCCAGCAGCATCTCAGCAGAGCAGTTCTTC
CASSISAEQFF
>TRBV20-1|12|many|-|TRBJ2-5
TGCAGTGCTAGTCAGGGTGCGAAGACCCAGTACTTC
CSASQGAKTQYF
>TRBV11-1|13|many|-|TRBJ1-1
TGTGCCAGCAGCTTCCCTTTTAACACTGAAGCTTTCTTT
CASSFPFNTEAFF
>TRBV3-1|16|many|-|TRBJ2-1
TGTGCCAGCCATTCCTCGGCAGGGGGGAACTACAATGAGCAGTTCTTC
CASHSSAGGNYNEQFF
>TRBV5-1|18|many|TRBD2|TRBJ2-7
TGCGCCAGCAGCTTGGTAGGGGCTAGCGGGAGTGCACCCTACGAGCAGTACTTC
CASSLVGASGSAPYEQYF
>TRBV5-1|12|many|-|TRBJ1-1
TGCGCCAGCAGTGCGAGGGGCACTGAAGCTTTCTTT
CASSARGTEAFF
>TRBV20-1|12|few|-|TRBJ2-3
TGCAGTGCTATCGGCGGGGCAGATACGCAGTATTTT
CSAIGGADTQYF
>TRBV3-1|17|many|TRBD1|TRBJ1-1
TGTGCCAGCAGCCAAGGGACAGGTGTAATGGGGAACACTGAAGCTTTCTTT
CASSQGTGVMGNTEAFF
>TRBV23-1|12|-|-|TRBJ2-7
TGCGCCAGCAGTCAATATCGCTACGAGCAGTACTTC
CASSQYRYEQYF
>TRBV12-3/TRBV12-4|16|many|TRBD2|TRBJ2-7
TGTGCCAGCAGTGGGGCCGGGACTAGCGGGAGTTACGAGCAGTACTTC
CASSGAGTSGSYEQYF
>TRBV4-1|14|few|-|TRBJ2-5
TGCGCCAGCAGCCAAGTTTTGGGGTCGGAGACCCAGTACTTC
CASSQVLGSETQYF
>TRBV12-3/TRBV12-4|13|many|TRBD1|TRBJ1-5
TGTGCCAGCTCCTTACAGGGGCGACAGCCCCAGCATTTT
CASSLQGRQPQHF
>TRBV11-2|14|many|-|TRBJ1-2
TGTGCCAGCAGCTTCGGTCCTGGGGCCTATGGCTACACCTTC
CASSFGPGAYGYTF
>TRBV7-3|16|-|TRBD1|TRBJ1-1
TGTGCCAGCAGCTTTTCCGGGACAGGAGGAGGCACTGAAGCTTTCTTT
CASSFSGTGGGTEAFF
>TRBV5-5|16|many|TRBD1|TRBJ2-1
TGTGCCAGCAGCTCCGGGACAGGGGGCTCCTACAATGAGCAGTTCTTC
CASSSGTGGSYNEQFF
>TRBV6-5|14|many|TRBD1|TRBJ1-2
TGTGCCAGCAAAAAGGACAGGGTGGAGTATGGCTACACCTTC
CASKKDRVEYGYTF
>TRBV27|15|-|-|TRBJ2-3
TGTGCCAGCACCTCTTACGGGTTTTTTAGTGATACGCAGTATTTT
CASTSYGFFSDTQYF
>TRBV4-1|16|-|TRBD1|TRBJ2-5
TGCGCCAGCAGCCCTTTGGGACAGATGACCCAAGAGGCCCAGTACTTC
CASSPLGQMTQEAQYF
>TRBV9|17|few|-|TRBJ2-1
TGTGCCAGCAGCGCCCCGGGGCTGGGAAGCTCCTACAATGAGCAGTTCTTC
CASSAPGLGSSYNEQFF
>TRBV25-1|15|-|-|TRBJ2-6
TGTGCCAGCAGTGAATTTAGCTCTGGGGCCAACGTCCTGACTTTC
CASSEFSSGANVLTF
>TRBV20-1|16|-|TRBD1|TRBJ2-3
TGCAGTGCTATAGCCCGACAGGGGGCGATCACAGATACGCAGTATTTT
CSAIARQGAITDTQYF
>TRBV7-8|19|many|TRBD1|TRBJ2-1
TGTGCCAGCAGCTTAGCGACGAATACTCGGGGACAGGGTGATAATGAGCAGTTCTTC
CASSLATNTRGQGDNEQFF
>TRBV18|14|many|TRBD1|TRBJ1-1
TGTGCCAGCTCACCAGGGACAGAGAACACTGAAGCTTTCTTT
CASSPGTENTEAFF
>TRBV9|15|many|-|TRBJ2-3
TGTGCCAGCAGCGTAGGGGGGGCCCTAGGGGATACGCAGTATTTT
CASSVGGALGDTQYF
>TRBV19|11|many|-|TRBJ1-1
TGTGCCAGTACCCCCGGGAACGGAGCTTTCTTT
CASTPGNGAFF
>TRBV15|15|many|-|TRBJ1-1
TGTGCCACCAGCAGAGATCGGGTTTCGAACACTGAAGCTTTCTTT
CATSRDRVSNTEAFF
>TRBV29-1|14|many|-|TRBJ2-1
TGCAGCGTTGATAAGGGCCAGGTATACAATGAGCAGTTCTTC
CSVDKGQVYNEQFF
>TRBV28|16|many|TRBD2|TRBJ2-4
TGTGCCAGCAGTTTTCCCCATAGCGGGAGGGGGAACATTCAGTACTTC
CASSFPHSGRGNIQYF
>TRBV7-7|15|many|TRBD2|TRBJ2-5
TGTGCCAGCAGCTTAGCGGCGGGAGGCAAAGAGACCCAGTACTTC
CASSLAAGGKETQYF
>TRBV24-1|14|many|-|TRBJ2-2
TGTGCCACCAGTTCTTGGGAGAACACCGGGGAGCTGTTTTTT
CATSSWENTGELFF
>TRBV27|16|many|TRBD1|TRBJ2-5
TGTGCCAGCAGTTTAGGACAGGGTGGGGCTCAAGAGACCCAGTACTTC
CASSLGQGGAQETQYF
>TRBV20-1|16|many|-|TRBJ2-7
TGCAGTGCTAGAGAATTACAGGGATTCAAGTCCTACGAGCAGTACTTC
CSARELQGFKSYEQYF
>TRBV14|11|many|-|TRBJ2-1
TGTGCCAGCAGCCAGAGCAATGAGCAGTTCTTC
CASSQSNEQFF
>TRBV29-1|13|many|TRBD1|TRBJ1-5
TGCAGCGTGTACCGGACAGGGGGACAGCCCCAGCATTTT
CSVYRTGGQPQHF
>TRBV5-5|15|many|TRBD1|TRBJ2-1
TGTGCCAGCAGGCAGACAGGGGGCTCCTACAATGAGCAGTTCTTC
CASRQTGGSYNEQFF
>TRBV5-1|15|many|TRBD2|TRBJ2-1
TGCGCCAGCAGCTTGCGGGAGGTACTCTACAATGAGCAGTTCTTC
CASSLREVLYNEQFF
>TRBV18|16|many|TRBD1|TRBJ2-3
TGTGCCAGCTCACCACAAGGGACAGGGCGGCCAGATACGCAGTATTTT
CASSPQGTGRPDTQYF
>TRBV28|13|many|-|TRBJ2-1
TGTGCCAGTAACGAGGGGGATTACAATGAGCAGTTCTTC
CASNEGDYNEQFF
>TRBV9|17|many|-|TRBJ2-3
TGTGCCAGCAGCCAGATAACGAGCGGGCGAGGCACAGATACGCAGTATTTT
CASSQITSGRGTDTQYF
>TRBV7-2|12|many|-|TRBJ2-1
TGTGCCAGCAGCTTACCCCGACCGGGGCAGTTCTTC
CASSLPRPGQFF
>TRBV20-1|13|-|TRBD2|TRBJ2-5
TGCAGTGCCTCACTAGCGTCCGAAGAGACCCAGTACTTC
CSASLASEETQYF
>TRBV13|14|many|-|TRBJ1-2
TGTGCCAGCAGCCCCTTGGACGGGACCTATGGCTACACCTTC
CASSPLDGTYGYTF
>TRBV20-1|16|many|TRBD2|TRBJ2-3
TGCAGTGCTAGCTCACGGGACTACCGAAGCACAGATACGCAGTATTTT
CSASSRDYRSTDTQYF
>TRBV19|15|many|-|TRBJ1-2
TGTGCCAGTAGTATAGTTGTCGGGCCCAACTATGGCTACACCTTC
CASSIVVGPNYGYTF
>TRBV29-1|13|many|-|TRBJ1-1
TGCAGCGTTGAAGAGGGGCCGAACACTGAAGCTTTCTTT
CSVEEGPNTEAFF
>TRBV11-2|15|many|-|TRBJ2-2
TGTGCCAGCAGCTCGTACAGGGGGGGCACCGGGGAGCTGTTTTTT
CASSSYRGGTGELFF
>TRBV7-6|20|many|TRBD1|TRBJ2-6
TGTGCCAGCAGCTCTCACATGGTAGGGGACAGGGAATCTGGGGCCAACGTCCTGACTTTC
CASSSHMVGDRESGANVLTF
>TRBV7-9|12|many|TRBD1|TRBJ1-3
TGTGCCAGCCGGGACAGGGAGAACACCATATATTTT
CASRDRENTIYF
>TRBV4-1|16|many|-|TRBJ2-2
TGCGCCAGCAGCCAAGTTAGCAGGGGATGGTCCGGGGAGCTGTTTTTT
CASSQVSRGWSGELFF
>TRBV18|14|many|-|TRBJ2-5
TGTGCCAGCTCACCAGCGATCAGGCAAGAGACCCAGTACTTC
CASSPAIRQETQYF
>TRBV3-1|17|-|-|TRBJ2-3
TGTGCCTGCTCCCCCACGCCAGGGGGGACCCCCGGGGATACGCAGTATTTT
CACSPTPGGTPGDTQYF
>TRBV20-1|15|many|-|TRBJ1-5
TGCAGTGCTCCCGACAGGTTTAAAGGAAATCAGCCCCAGCATTTT
CSAPDRFKGNQPQHF